These T cell receptor beta chains were read from a single sample in a study of vaccination and CD4 T cells after COVID-19. TCRdb re-derived calls from the PCR reads in MiXCR, one entry per CDR3 protein. The sample carries roughly 7,800 distinct CDR3 sequences, approximately 40% recorded once. Their antigens remain unidentified. Input material: CD4+ T cells from blood, cultured in vitro. The source of these receptors is a human donor in good health. Each CDR3 is given with its conserved first and last residue. Fields, in order: D gene, J gene, V gene, clone size, CDR3 DNA, CDR3 protein. A D gene is named only where the DNA matches it firmly. Size values are once, few and many counts, or a class for expanded clones, and some rows have none.

D: .; J: TRBJ1-2; V: TRBV7-9; size: medium-sized; DNA: TGTGCCAGCAGCTTAGACCGGCAATTCCTCAACTATGGCTACACCTTC; CDR3: CASSLDRQFLNYGYTF
D: .; J: TRBJ2-5; V: TRBV7-3; size: .; DNA: TGTGCCAGCTCAACCCAGGTACAAGAGACCCAGTACTTC; CDR3: CASSTQVQETQYF
D: TRBD1; J: TRBJ1-2; V: TRBV28; size: .; DNA: TGTGCCAGCAGTCGACAGGGCGACTATGGCTACACCTTC; CDR3: CASSRQGDYGYTF
D: TRBD2; J: TRBJ2-5; V: TRBV7-2; size: few; DNA: TGTGCCAGCAGCTTAGGACTAGCCAGAGAGACCCAGTACTTC; CDR3: CASSLGLARETQYF
D: .; J: TRBJ2-7; V: TRBV6-5; size: .; DNA: TGTGCCAGCAGTTACTCCGGGAATGGGGGGAACGAGCAGTACTTC; CDR3: CASSYSGNGGNEQYF
D: TRBD1; J: TRBJ2-7; V: TRBV2; size: .; DNA: TGTGCCAGCAAGGAACAGGGGCCTACATATCTCCCCGACTTC; CDR3: CASKEQGPTYLPDF
D: TRBD2; J: TRBJ2-5; V: TRBV19; size: .; DNA: TGTGCCAGTAGCCTGGGACTAGCGGGATCCTTCCAAGAGACCCAGTACTTC; CDR3: CASSLGLAGSFQETQYF
D: .; J: TRBJ2-3; V: TRBV6-1; size: few; DNA: TGTGCCAGCAGTCCGGACAGCACAGATACGCAGTATTTT; CDR3: CASSPDSTDTQYF
D: .; J: TRBJ2-1; V: TRBV28; size: .; DNA: TGTGCCAGCCACCAATGGAGCCCACCCAATGAGCAGTTCTTC; CDR3: CASHQWSPPNEQFF
D: .; J: TRBJ2-7; V: TRBV24-1; size: once; DNA: TGTGCCACCAGTGACCCCCGGGACTCTGGCTACGAGCAGTACTTC; CDR3: CATSDPRDSGYEQYF
D: .; J: TRBJ2-7; V: TRBV20-1; size: .; DNA: TGCAGTGCTAGGGAGGGGCCAAGAGAGCAGTACTTC; CDR3: CSAREGPREQYF
D: TRBD1; J: TRBJ1-2; V: TRBV2; size: few; DNA: TGTGCCAGCAGCGAGATAGGGACAGGGGGGGGCTACACCTTC; CDR3: CASSEIGTGGGYTF
D: TRBD1; J: TRBJ1-2; V: TRBV20-1; size: few; DNA: TGCAGTGCTAGAGCGACAGGGGAGGGGGATGGCTACACCTTC; CDR3: CSARATGEGDGYTF
D: .; J: TRBJ2-7; V: TRBV28; size: .; DNA: TGTGCCAGCAGCTCTACAGGGAGGTACGAGCAGTACTTC; CDR3: CASSSTGRYEQYF
D: .; J: TRBJ1-6; V: TRBV7-9; size: few; DNA: TGTGCCAGCAGCTTATTCATCGGCAGGGGCCGACCTGGGGTAAATTCACCCCTCCACTTT; CDR3: CASSLFIGRGRPGVNSPLHF
D: TRBD1; J: TRBJ2-1; V: TRBV6-1; size: .; DNA: TGTGCCAGCAGGACAGGGGTCGACCGCTACAATGAGCAGTTCTTC; CDR3: CASRTGVDRYNEQFF
D: .; J: TRBJ2-2; V: TRBV7-6; size: .; DNA: TGTGCCAGCAGTCAGGCCTTAGTGAACACCGGGGAGCTGTTTTTT; CDR3: CASSQALVNTGELFF
D: TRBD2; J: TRBJ2-2; V: TRBV20-1; size: few; DNA: TGCAGTGCCTTCGGGACTAGCGGGAGAACCGGGGAGCTGTTTTTT; CDR3: CSAFGTSGRTGELFF
D: .; J: TRBJ2-3; V: TRBV6-2/TRBV6-3; size: .; DNA: TGTGCCAGCAGTATGGGGGCGGCGGGCACAGATACGCAGTATTTT; CDR3: CASSMGAAGTDTQYF
D: .; J: TRBJ1-5; V: TRBV27; size: .; DNA: TGTGCCAGCAGTGGAACACAGGGATATCAGCCCCAGCATTTT; CDR3: CASSGTQGYQPQHF
D: TRBD1; J: TRBJ1-6; V: TRBV27; size: .; DNA: TGTACCAGCAGTCCGGACCGGACAGGCTATAATTCACCCCTCCACTTT; CDR3: CTSSPDRTGYNSPLHF
D: .; J: TRBJ2-6; V: TRBV27; size: few; DNA: TGTGCCAGCAGGACGACACTAAGCCCCCAATCTGGGGCCAACGTCCTGACTTTC; CDR3: CASRTTLSPQSGANVLTF
D: .; J: TRBJ2-2; V: TRBV2; size: once; DNA: TGTGCCAGCACACAGAACACCGGGGAGCTGTTTTTT; CDR3: CASTQNTGELFF
D: .; J: TRBJ2-1; V: TRBV7-2; size: few; DNA: TGTGCCAGCAGCTCAGGGGTGGCGGGAGATCTCGATGAGCAGTTCTTC; CDR3: CASSSGVAGDLDEQFF
D: .; J: TRBJ1-2; V: TRBV6-2/TRBV6-3; size: few; DNA: TGTGCCAGCAGTTACTCGACTGGCTACACCTTC; CDR3: CASSYSTGYTF
D: .; J: TRBJ2-1; V: TRBV20-1; size: few; DNA: TGCAGTGCTAGCGGGAGATTCTACAATGAGCAGTTCTTC; CDR3: CSASGRFYNEQFF
D: TRBD2; J: TRBJ2-2; V: TRBV6-1; size: .; DNA: TGTGCCTCAACGTTAGCGGGAGCTAACACCGGGGAGCTGTTTTTT; CDR3: CASTLAGANTGELFF
D: .; J: TRBJ2-3; V: TRBV6-2/TRBV6-3; size: .; DNA: TGTGCCAGTTTCATACCAGGAGGCACAGATACGCAGTATTTT; CDR3: CASFIPGGTDTQYF
D: .; J: TRBJ2-5; V: TRBV5-1; size: .; DNA: TGCGCCAGCAGCTTGTTTAGGGCGTACCAAGAGACCCAGTACTTC; CDR3: CASSLFRAYQETQYF
D: TRBD1; J: TRBJ1-6; V: TRBV28; size: few; DNA: TGTGCCAGCAGTCTCGACAGGGGAGGGGGGAATTCACCCCTCCACTTT; CDR3: CASSLDRGGGNSPLHF
D: .; J: TRBJ2-7; V: TRBV9; size: once; DNA: TGTGCCAGCAGCGTGGGGGGTTACCCCTACGAGCAGTACTTC; CDR3: CASSVGGYPYEQYF
D: .; J: TRBJ1-1; V: TRBV7-9; size: .; DNA: TGTGCCAGCAGCCCTACAGGGAACACTGAAGCTTTCTTT; CDR3: CASSPTGNTEAFF
D: TRBD1; J: TRBJ1-1; V: TRBV20-1; size: few; DNA: TGCAGTGCTAAATACAGGGGGCAGGGAGCTTTCTTT; CDR3: CSAKYRGQGAFF
D: .; J: TRBJ1-2; V: TRBV29-1; size: .; DNA: TGCAGCGTCCGGGGCCAGGGGCAGGTCTATGGCTACACCTTC; CDR3: CSVRGQGQVYGYTF
D: .; J: TRBJ2-1; V: TRBV7-2; size: .; DNA: TGTGCCAGCAGCTTAGGTGGACGAGGACAGTGGCAGTTCTTC; CDR3: CASSLGGRGQWQFF
D: .; J: TRBJ2-7; V: TRBV20-1; size: few; DNA: TGCAGTGCTCGAAGCCAGGGGATCCACGAGCAGTACTTC; CDR3: CSARSQGIHEQYF
D: .; J: TRBJ1-2; V: TRBV29-1; size: .; DNA: TGCAGCGTTGAAAGTCCAGCCACCTATGGCTACACCTTC; CDR3: CSVESPATYGYTF
D: .; J: TRBJ2-5; V: TRBV27; size: .; DNA: TGTGCCAGCAGTTCCAGAGAGACCCAGTACTTC; CDR3: CASSSRETQYF
D: .; J: TRBJ1-2; V: TRBV10-3; size: .; DNA: TGTGCCATCAGTGAGTCTGGGGGGAACTATGGCTACACCTTC; CDR3: CAISESGGNYGYTF
D: .; J: TRBJ2-7; V: TRBV6-2/TRBV6-3; size: .; DNA: TGTGCCAGCAGTTCCGTAGTCCGCTTAGCTATCTACGAGCAGTACTTC; CDR3: CASSSVVRLAIYEQYF
D: .; J: TRBJ2-2; V: TRBV7-3; size: few; DNA: TGTGCCAGCAGCTTGGACTCACCCGGGGAGCTGTTTTTT; CDR3: CASSLDSPGELFF
D: TRBD1; J: TRBJ2-6; V: TRBV7-9; size: .; DNA: TGTGCCAGCAGCTACCACCCCCCGGGACAGAAAGTCTCTGGGGCCAACGTCCTGACTTTC; CDR3: CASSYHPPGQKVSGANVLTF
D: .; J: TRBJ2-2; V: TRBV7-2; size: few; DNA: TGTGCCAGCAGCTTAATGTCAGGGCCCGGGGAGCTGTTTTTT; CDR3: CASSLMSGPGELFF
D: .; J: TRBJ1-1; V: TRBV28; size: few; DNA: TGTGCCAGCAGGGTTCGGACAACGGCGAACACTGAAGCTTTCTTT; CDR3: CASRVRTTANTEAFF
D: .; J: TRBJ2-6; V: TRBV6-1; size: .; DNA: TGTGCCAGCACCCTTTCCGGGGCCAACGTCCTGACTTTC; CDR3: CASTLSGANVLTF
D: .; J: TRBJ2-4; V: TRBV15; size: .; DNA: TGTGCCACCAGCAGCGCAGGGGTAAAAAACATTCAGTACTTC; CDR3: CATSSAGVKNIQYF
D: .; J: TRBJ1-1; V: TRBV7-9; size: .; DNA: TGTGGGGGTGGAGGGGCAGGAACTGAAGCTTTCTTT; CDR3: CGGGGAGTEAFF